These T cell receptor beta chains were read from a single sample in a study of CD8+ T cells in alopecia areata. Sequencing used immunoSEQ multiplex PCR; TCRdb keeps in-frame clones, though not all of them. The sample lists roughly 120,000 clones, 35% to 45% occurring once. The material sequenced was CD4+ T cells sorted from blood. These TCRs come from a human donor with alopecia areata. The CDR3 runs from the conserved cysteine through the conserved F or W. D genes are given only for firm matches. Part of the rows lack a size; the others show once, few, many or a class for expanded clones.

clone size: few; D gene: TRBD1; V gene: TRBV7-9; CDR3 length: 15; J gene: TRBJ2-1; CDR3 protein: CASSPSRDRVHEQFF; CDR3 DNA: TGTGCCAGCAGCCCGTCCCGGGACAGGGTACATGAGCAGTTCTTC
clone size: -; D gene: -; V gene: TRBV6-6; CDR3 length: 14; J gene: TRBJ2-3; CDR3 protein: CASSYSGGTDTQYF; CDR3 DNA: TGTGCCAGCAGTTACTCGGGGGGAACAGATACGCAGTATTTT
clone size: -; D gene: -; V gene: TRBV5-6; CDR3 length: 14; J gene: TRBJ2-2; CDR3 protein: CASSLGLAAGELFF; CDR3 DNA: TGTGCCAGCAGCTTGGGGCTAGCCGCCGGGGAGCTGTTTTTT
clone size: once; D gene: -; V gene: TRBV7-9; CDR3 length: 11; J gene: TRBJ2-7; CDR3 protein: CASSSTYEQYF; CDR3 DNA: TGTGCCAGCAGCTCCACCTACGAGCAGTACTTC
clone size: -; D gene: TRBD1; V gene: TRBV4-3; CDR3 length: 17; J gene: TRBJ2-2; CDR3 protein: CASSPGQGRTNTGELFF; CDR3 DNA: TGCGCCAGCTCACCGGGACAGGGGAGGACGAACACCGGGGAGCTGTTTTTT
clone size: few; D gene: TRBD1; V gene: TRBV29-1; CDR3 length: 13; J gene: TRBJ2-1; CDR3 protein: CSGIGQGVADQFF; CDR3 DNA: TGCAGCGGGATAGGACAGGGAGTAGCGGATCAGTTCTTC
clone size: -; D gene: -; V gene: TRBV29-1; CDR3 length: 12; J gene: TRBJ1-2; CDR3 protein: CSVARAVGGYTF; CDR3 DNA: TGCAGCGTTGCCAGGGCCGTGGGTGGCTACACCTTC
clone size: -; D gene: -; V gene: TRBV4-3; CDR3 length: 16; J gene: TRBJ2-5; CDR3 protein: CASSQGGSRGQETQYF; CDR3 DNA: TGCGCCAGCAGCCAAGGGGGGTCACGGGGCCAAGAGACCCAGTACTTC
clone size: once; D gene: -; V gene: TRBV29-1; CDR3 length: 10; J gene: TRBJ1-2; CDR3 protein: CSVESSGYTF; CDR3 DNA: TGCAGCGTTGAATCTAGTGGCTACACCTTC
clone size: -; D gene: -; V gene: TRBV5-1; CDR3 length: 16; J gene: TRBJ2-6; CDR3 protein: CASSLRLDSGANVLTF; CDR3 DNA: TGCGCCAGCAGCCTGCGGTTAGACTCTGGGGCCAACGTCCTGACTTTC
clone size: -; D gene: TRBD1; V gene: TRBV5-1; CDR3 length: 16; J gene: TRBJ2-6; CDR3 protein: CASSLQGVAGANVLTF; CDR3 DNA: TGCGCCAGCAGCTTACAGGGGGTAGCTGGGGCCAACGTCCTGACTTTC
clone size: -; D gene: -; V gene: TRBV4-1; CDR3 length: 12; J gene: TRBJ2-1; CDR3 protein: CASSLQMGEQFF; CDR3 DNA: TGCGCCAGCAGCCTGCAAATGGGGGAGCAGTTCTTC
clone size: -; D gene: -; V gene: TRBV6-6; CDR3 length: 14; J gene: TRBJ2-7; CDR3 protein: CASSYTIQGYEQYF; CDR3 DNA: TGTGCCAGCAGTTACACCATACAAGGTTACGAGCAGTACTTC
clone size: few; D gene: TRBD2; V gene: TRBV7-9; CDR3 length: 13; J gene: TRBJ2-5; CDR3 protein: CASSVLAEETQYF; CDR3 DNA: TGTGCCAGCAGCGTCCTAGCGGAGGAGACCCAGTACTTC
clone size: few; D gene: -; V gene: TRBV2; CDR3 length: 12; J gene: TRBJ1-2; CDR3 protein: CASSGAPNGYTF; CDR3 DNA: TGTGCCAGCAGTGGAGCTCCTAATGGCTACACCTTC
clone size: -; D gene: -; V gene: TRBV29-1; CDR3 length: 14; J gene: TRBJ2-1; CDR3 protein: CSVNPHSSYNEQFF; CDR3 DNA: TGCAGCGTTAATCCGCACAGCTCCTACAATGAGCAGTTCTTC
clone size: -; D gene: -; V gene: TRBV7-9; CDR3 length: 17; J gene: TRBJ2-4; CDR3 protein: CASSLLRGVYTGNIQYF; CDR3 DNA: TGTGCCAGCAGCTTACTCCGGGGCGTATACACTGGGAACATTCAGTACTTC
clone size: -; D gene: TRBD2; V gene: TRBV4-1; CDR3 length: 15; J gene: TRBJ2-5; CDR3 protein: CASSQDGLAGETQYF; CDR3 DNA: TGCGCCAGCAGCCAAGACGGGCTAGCGGGAGAGACCCAGTACTTC
clone size: -; D gene: -; V gene: TRBV30; CDR3 length: 12; J gene: TRBJ2-1; CDR3 protein: CAWSTGLSEQFF; CDR3 DNA: TGTGCCTGGTCGACAGGCCTGAGTGAGCAGTTCTTC
clone size: -; D gene: -; V gene: TRBV4-1; CDR3 length: 14; J gene: TRBJ2-7; CDR3 protein: CASSQDPERDEQYF; CDR3 DNA: TGCGCCAGCAGCCAAGATCCCGAGCGGGACGAGCAGTACTTC
clone size: -; D gene: TRBD1; V gene: TRBV2; CDR3 length: 14; J gene: TRBJ1-5; CDR3 protein: CASTSGQADQPQHF; CDR3 DNA: TGTGCCAGCACCTCAGGACAGGCGGATCAGCCCCAGCATTTT
clone size: -; D gene: -; V gene: TRBV5-1; CDR3 length: 14; J gene: TRBJ2-3; CDR3 protein: CASSLVSPTDTQYF; CDR3 DNA: TGCGCCAGCAGCTTAGTTTCCCCCACAGATACGCAGTATTTT
clone size: few; D gene: TRBD1; V gene: TRBV29-1; CDR3 length: 13; J gene: TRBJ1-2; CDR3 protein: CSVAQGGPYGYTF; CDR3 DNA: TGCAGCGTTGCCCAGGGGGGTCCCTATGGCTACACCTTC
clone size: -; D gene: -; V gene: TRBV29-1; CDR3 length: 11; J gene: TRBJ2-3; CDR3 protein: CSVGLTDTQYF; CDR3 DNA: TGCAGCGTGGGACTGACAGATACGCAGTATTTT
clone size: few; D gene: TRBD1; V gene: TRBV18; CDR3 length: 14; J gene: TRBJ2-7; CDR3 protein: CASSPRQGVYEQYF; CDR3 DNA: TGTGCCAGCTCCCCCAGACAGGGAGTCTACGAGCAGTACTTC
clone size: few; D gene: TRBD1; V gene: TRBV30; CDR3 length: 14; J gene: TRBJ2-5; CDR3 protein: CAWDRTGLQETQYF; CDR3 DNA: TGTGCCTGGGACCGGACAGGCCTCCAAGAGACCCAGTACTTC
clone size: -; D gene: -; V gene: TRBV29-1; CDR3 length: 13; J gene: TRBJ2-1; CDR3 protein: CSALLRVRNEQFF; CDR3 DNA: TGCAGCGCCCTGTTGAGGGTCCGCAATGAGCAGTTCTTC
clone size: few; D gene: -; V gene: TRBV29-1; CDR3 length: 14; J gene: TRBJ1-4; CDR3 protein: CSVVPGDVSEKLFF; CDR3 DNA: TGCAGCGTTGTTCCGGGTGATGTTTCTGAAAAACTGTTTTTT
clone size: -; D gene: TRBD1; V gene: TRBV5-1; CDR3 length: 13; J gene: TRBJ1-1; CDR3 protein: CASSLRQGEGAFF; CDR3 DNA: TGCGCCAGCAGCTTGCGACAGGGGGAGGGAGCTTTCTTT
clone size: -; D gene: -; V gene: TRBV20-1; CDR3 length: 10; J gene: TRBJ1-1; CDR3 protein: CSAKNTEAFF; CDR3 DNA: TGCAGTGCTAAAAACACTGAAGCTTTCTTT
clone size: -; D gene: TRBD1; V gene: TRBV29-1; CDR3 length: 13; J gene: TRBJ2-3; CDR3 protein: CSVGQGAVDTQYF; CDR3 DNA: TGCAGCGTTGGACAGGGGGCTGTAGATACGCAGTATTTT
clone size: -; D gene: TRBD2; V gene: TRBV4-1; CDR3 length: 13; J gene: TRBJ2-5; CDR3 protein: CASSQPFEGTKDF; CDR3 DNA: TGCGCCAGCAGCCAACCCTTCGAGGGGACTAAGGACTTC
clone size: -; D gene: -; V gene: TRBV29-1; CDR3 length: 13; J gene: TRBJ2-3; CDR3 protein: CSADPGATDTQYF; CDR3 DNA: TGCAGCGCCGATCCAGGGGCCACAGATACGCAGTATTTT
clone size: few; D gene: TRBD2; V gene: TRBV7-2; CDR3 length: 19; J gene: TRBJ2-5; CDR3 protein: CASSLARLAGGVGRETQYF; CDR3 DNA: TGTGCCAGCAGCTTAGCACGACTAGCGGGAGGGGTCGGCAGGGAGACCCAGTACTTC
clone size: -; D gene: TRBD1; V gene: TRBV7-2; CDR3 length: 15; J gene: TRBJ2-5; CDR3 protein: CASSSGPGQGETQYF; CDR3 DNA: TGTGCCAGCAGCTCGGGACCTGGACAGGGCGAGACCCAGTACTTC
clone size: -; D gene: TRBD2; V gene: TRBV29-1; CDR3 length: 14; J gene: TRBJ2-5; CDR3 protein: CSVWASGVQETQYF; CDR3 DNA: TGCAGCGTTTGGGCTAGCGGGGTCCAAGAGACCCAGTACTTC
clone size: few; D gene: -; V gene: TRBV23-1; CDR3 length: 13; J gene: TRBJ1-2; CDR3 protein: CASSQSTGHGYTF; CDR3 DNA: TGCGCCAGCAGTCAATCTACGGGGCATGGCTACACCTTC
clone size: few; D gene: -; V gene: TRBV7-9; CDR3 length: 11; J gene: TRBJ2-5; CDR3 protein: CASSLDETQYF; CDR3 DNA: TGTGCCAGCAGCTTAGATGAGACCCAGTACTTC
clone size: many; D gene: -; V gene: TRBV19; CDR3 length: 15; J gene: TRBJ1-4; CDR3 protein: CASSIESLRNEKLFF; CDR3 DNA: TGTGCCAGTAGTATAGAAAGCCTCAGGAATGAAAAACTGTTTTTT
clone size: few; D gene: TRBD2; V gene: TRBV27; CDR3 length: 14; J gene: TRBJ2-7; CDR3 protein: CASSSGTTTYEQYF; CDR3 DNA: TGTGCCAGCAGCTCCGGGACTACCACCTACGAGCAGTACTTC
clone size: few; D gene: -; V gene: TRBV14; CDR3 length: 17; J gene: TRBJ1-6; CDR3 protein: CASSQDRAVQGRSPLHF; CDR3 DNA: TGTGCCAGCAGCCAAGATAGGGCAGTACAAGGCCGATCACCCCTCCACTTT
clone size: few; D gene: -; V gene: TRBV6-6; CDR3 length: 13; J gene: TRBJ2-2; CDR3 protein: CASIQGGAGELFF; CDR3 DNA: TGTGCCAGCATCCAGGGCGGGGCCGGGGAGCTGTTTTTT
clone size: once; D gene: -; V gene: TRBV6-5; CDR3 length: 14; J gene: TRBJ2-1; CDR3 protein: CASSTRSPGVPEFF; CDR3 DNA: TGTGCCAGCAGTACCCGTAGTCCGGGGGTCCCGGAGTTCTTC
clone size: -; D gene: -; V gene: TRBV23-1; CDR3 length: 16; J gene: TRBJ2-7; CDR3 protein: CASSQEGNEWDYEQYF; CDR3 DNA: TGCGCCAGCAGTCAAGAGGGGAACGAATGGGACTACGAGCAGTACTTC
clone size: few; D gene: -; V gene: TRBV2; CDR3 length: 15; J gene: TRBJ1-1; CDR3 protein: CASRVQTGLGTEAFF; CDR3 DNA: TGTGCCAGCAGGGTTCAAACAGGGTTGGGCACTGAAGCTTTCTTT
clone size: -; D gene: -; V gene: TRBV29-1; CDR3 length: 13; J gene: TRBJ1-1; CDR3 protein: CSVERGFDTEAFF; CDR3 DNA: TGCAGCGTTGAACGCGGGTTTGACACTGAAGCTTTCTTT
clone size: -; D gene: -; V gene: TRBV9; CDR3 length: 14; J gene: TRBJ1-3; CDR3 protein: CASSPQLMGNTIYF; CDR3 DNA: TGTGCCAGCAGCCCCCAGCTCATGGGAAACACCATATATTTT
clone size: few; D gene: -; V gene: TRBV5-1; CDR3 length: 13; J gene: TRBJ1-1; CDR3 protein: CASSLQGNTEAFF; CDR3 DNA: TGCGCCAGCAGCTTGCAGGGTAACACTGAAGCTTTCTTT
clone size: few; D gene: TRBD1; V gene: TRBV7-9; CDR3 length: 14; J gene: TRBJ2-3; CDR3 protein: CASRGDRPQDTQYF; CDR3 DNA: TGTGCCAGCAGAGGGGACAGGCCCCAAGATACGCAGTATTTT
clone size: -; D gene: -; V gene: TRBV30; CDR3 length: 14; J gene: TRBJ1-5; CDR3 protein: CAWSGLQQNQPQHF; CDR3 DNA: TGTGCCTGGAGTGGCCTACAGCAGAATCAGCCCCAGCATTTT
clone size: -; D gene: -; V gene: TRBV10-3; CDR3 length: 13; J gene: TRBJ1-2; CDR3 protein: CAISESPLYGYTF; CDR3 DNA: TGTGCCATCAGTGAGTCCCCCCTTTATGGCTACACCTTC
clone size: few; D gene: TRBD1; V gene: TRBV29-1; CDR3 length: 14; J gene: TRBJ1-5; CDR3 protein: CSVAGTGYNQPQHF; CDR3 DNA: TGCAGCGTAGCCGGGACAGGCTACAATCAGCCCCAGCATTTT
clone size: -; D gene: -; V gene: TRBV4-1; CDR3 length: 15; J gene: TRBJ2-5; CDR3 protein: CASSQVGTNQETQYF; CDR3 DNA: TGCGCCAGCAGCCAAGTAGGGACGAACCAAGAGACCCAGTACTTC
clone size: few; D gene: TRBD1; V gene: TRBV5-1; CDR3 length: 15; J gene: TRBJ1-1; CDR3 protein: CASSFGAGGVTEAFF; CDR3 DNA: TGCGCCAGCAGCTTCGGTGCAGGGGGAGTCACTGAAGCTTTCTTT
clone size: -; D gene: -; V gene: TRBV5-4; CDR3 length: 14; J gene: TRBJ2-1; CDR3 protein: CASSLGRDYNEQFF; CDR3 DNA: TGTGCCAGCAGCTTGGGGCGGGACTACAATGAGCAGTTCTTC